Below, 20 T cell receptor beta chains from the same sample are listed, as sequenced in a study of CD4 T cells in relation to SARS-CoV-2 and coronaviruses. Before the COVID-19 pandemic, during about 2010-2018, CD4+ T cells were taken from unexposed donors. CD4+ T cells were isolated from the cells after 10 days of culture. Which antigens these TCRs recognize remains unknown. The method was immunoSEQ multiplex PCR; TCRdb's version includes in-frame clones alone and lacks a portion of them. Of 25,000 to 30,000 clones in the sample, 60% to 80% were seen once. Sequenced: CD4+ T cells from PBMCs, cultured in vitro. The source is a human donor in good health.

V gene TRBV5-6 combines with J gene TRBJ2-1; no firm D call. Germline V CDR1 and CDR2: SGHDT, YYEEEE. V dropped 0 bases and J dropped 9 bases, with 10 bases sitting between them. The CDR3 sequence is 13 residues long. The CDR3 nucleotides are TGTGCCAGCAGCTTGGGGGTGGTGGGTGAGCAGTTCTTC. It specifies CASSLGVVGEQFF.

The sample holds a few counts of this clone. The chain links TRBV4-2 to TRBJ2-7; no clear D gene. V dropped 0 bases and J dropped 4 bases, with 13 bases sitting between them. Germline V lookup: CDR1 LGHNA, CDR2 YNFKEQ. The length of the CDR3 is 15 residues. As DNA, the CDR3 is TGTGCCAGCAGCCAAGATTCCAGTCCCGATTACGAGCAGTACTTC. Protein sequence: CASSQDSSPDYEQYF.

This clone was seen only once. The chain couples TRBV27 to TRBJ2-5; D not resolved. This CDR3 contains 12 residues. V dropped 0 bases and J dropped 5 bases, with 4 bases sitting between them. Germline V gene lookup returns CDR1 MNHEY and CDR2 SMNVEV (reference sequence). CDR3 amino acids: CASSLSGETQYF. CDR3 nucleotide sequence: TGTGCCAGCAGTTTATCGGGGGAGACCCAGTACTTC.

This clone has just one count. This chain connects TRBV2 to TRBJ2-3; 10 bases fit TRBD2. V gave up 7 bases and J gave up 4 bases; unmatched junction bases: 14. CDR1 SNHLY and CDR2 FYNNEI come from the germline V gene. The CDR3 has 17 residues. Here the CDR3 reads CASKGRAGGPSADTQYF. CDR3 sequence (DNA): TGTGCCAGCAAAGGGCGAGCGGGAGGGCCGAGCGCAGATACGCAGTATTTT.

This chain links TRBV9 with TRBJ2-1, with TRBD2 identical over 12 bases. The CDR3 sequence is 15 residues long. Per germline, CDR1 SGDLS and CDR2 YYNGEE. Losses at the gene ends were 3 bases for V and 5 bases for J; bases not matched to a gene: 3. Here the CDR3 DNA reads TGTGCCAGCAGCGCTAGACTAGCGGGAGACAATGAGCAGTTCTTC. Amino acid sequence: CASSARLAGDNEQFF.

The V gene is TRBV19, the J gene TRBJ1-1; D is uncertain. This CDR3 is 15 amino acids long. CDR1 is LNHDA and CDR2 is SQIVND in the germline V gene (reference sequence). Trimming took off 5 bases at V and 0 bases at J, with 13 bases between the two ends. The CDR3 bases are TGTGCCAGTAGTCCACAAGCTGGGATGAACACTGAAGCTTTCTTT. Protein sequence: CASSPQAGMNTEAFF.

This clone was observed a single time. The rearrangement uses TRBV19 and TRBJ2-3; D not resolved. Germline CDR1 and CDR2: LNHDA and SQIVND (reference sequence). V shed 5 bases and J shed 6 bases, with 9 bases lying between them. CDR3 length equals 12 residues. This chain's CDR3 is CASSEEVDTQYF. The CDR3 nucleotides read TGTGCCAGTAGTGAGGAAGTGGATACGCAGTATTTT. The full variable domain, with the rest looked up from reference TRBV19 and TRBJ2-3, is DGGITQSPKYLFRKEGQNVTLSCEQNLNHDAMYWYRQDPGQGLRLIYYSQIVNDFQKGDIAEGYSVSREKKESFPLTVTSAQKNPTAFYLCASSEEVDTQYFGPGTRLTVL.

This clone was recorded a few times. This chain joins TRBV19 and TRBJ1-4; D is unclear. Trimming took 8 bases from V and 11 from J, leaving 9 bases between them. Germline V gives CDR1 LNHDA, CDR2 SQIVND (reference sequence). The CDR3 runs to 10 residues. As DNA, the CDR3 is TGTGCCAGTCGCCGCGGGAAACTGTTTTTT. Its translation is CASRRGKLFF.

The sample holds a few counts of this clone. The rearrangement joins TRBV5-1 to TRBJ1-2; a possible D gene is TRBD1 (5 bases). This CDR3 comprises 15 residues. Germline assignment: CDR1 SGHRS and CDR2 YFSETQ. Deletions cut 2 bases from V and 3 bases from J, with 14 bases between. DNA for the CDR3: TGCGCCAGCAGCTTAAGGGGACCGGGGCACTATGGCTACACCTTC. It encodes CASSLRGPGHYGYTF.

The chain joins TRBV7-3 to TRBJ2-3, with 7 bases aligning to TRBD1. The ends lost 2 bases at V and 1 base at J; junction bases unmatched: 3. Germline CDR1 reads SGHTA; CDR2 reads FQGTGA. CDR3 length: 15 residues. The CDR3 loop reads CASSLDRVGTDTQYF. In DNA, the CDR3 is TGTGCCAGCAGCTTAGACAGGGTAGGCACAGATACGCAGTATTTT.

The genes are TRBV11-2 and TRBJ1-2, with D hard to call. This CDR3 comprises 16 residues. CDR1 SGHAT and CDR2 FQNNGV come from the germline V gene. Trimming removed 3 bases at V and 1 base at J, with 15 bases between. The CDR3 region is CASSFGSGRSNYGYTF. In nucleotides, the CDR3 is TGTGCCAGCAGCTTTGGGTCCGGGAGAAGTAACTATGGCTACACCTTC.

The CDR3 protein is CASAGTAGAGAFEQFF. Here the CDR3 DNA reads TGCGCCAGCGCCGGGACAGCAGGAGCGGGAGCCTTTGAGCAGTTCTTC. The chain is built from TRBV5-1 and TRBJ2-1, with D possibly being TRBD2 (8 bases). Trimming shortened V by 7 bases and J by 9 bases, and 26 bases separated the two germline ends. This CDR3 contains 16 residues. The germline V gene encodes CDR1 SGHRS and CDR2 YFSETQ.

V and J are TRBV25-1 and TRBJ1-2; 8 positions agree with TRBD1. The CDR3 is 14 residues long. The V and J ends lost 7 bases and 7 bases, in that order; junction bases with no gene match: 11. CDR1 and CDR2 (germline): MGHDK, SYGVNS. CDR3 nucleotide sequence: TGTGCCAGCACCCCAACGGACAGGGATATTGGCTACACCTTC. Its protein is CASTPTDRDIGYTF.

V and J are TRBV7-6 and TRBJ2-3; D gene uncertain. The CDR3 length is 14 residues. Per the germline V gene, CDR1 is SGHVS and CDR2 is FNYEAQ. V gave up 5 bases and J gave up 6 bases, with 15 bases separating them. This CDR3 is CASSPRLERDTQYF. As DNA, the CDR3 is TGTGCCAGCAGCCCCCGATTAGAGAGGGATACGCAGTATTTT.

The V and J genes are TRBV10-1 and TRBJ2-5, with 8 bases fitting TRBD1. Germline lookup yields CDR1 WNHNN and CDR2 SYGVQD (reference sequence). The CDR3 spans 15 residues. Losses at the gene ends were 3 bases for V and 5 bases for J; bases not matched to a gene: 8. This CDR3 reads CASSDNDRGAETQYF. The CDR3 DNA is TGCGCCAGCAGTGATAATGACAGGGGAGCGGAGACCCAGTACTTC.

A remark on this clone: Germline and junction disagree at one end, which may indicate a read error. In the same sample, other DNA sequences code for this CDR3. The rearrangement uses TRBV29-1 and TRBJ1-1, with 9 bases matching TRBD1. The CDR3 is made up of 13 amino acids. Looked up from germline, CDR1 is SQVTM and CDR2 is ANQGSEA. CDR3 DNA: TGCAGCGTTGTGACAGGGGGGAACACTGAAGCCTTCTTT. Amino acid sequence: CSVVTGGNTEAFF.

The genes are TRBV3-1 (or the pseudogene TRBV3-2) and TRBJ2-5; D unclear. This CDR3 is built from 18 residues. Trimming took 0 bases from V and 5 from J, leaving 22 bases between them. Per germline, CDR1 LGHDT and CDR2 YNNKEL (reference sequence). The CDR3 reads CASSQDRRGSRVAETQYF. The CDR3 DNA is TGTGCCAGCAGCCAAGATAGAAGAGGCAGTCGGGTTGCGGAGACCCAGTACTTC.

This clone has only a few counts. The V call is TRBV2, the J call TRBJ2-2; 7 positions agree with TRBD1. CDR3 length: 13 amino acids. The V gene end was trimmed by 6 bases and the J gene end by 7 bases; junction bases not matched to a gene: 5. CDR1 and CDR2 from the germline V gene are SNHLY and FYNNEI. DNA for the CDR3: TGTGCCAGCAGCGACAGGGCGAGCGGGGAGCTGTTTTTT. It specifies CASSDRASGELFF.

The rearrangement joins TRBV21-1 to TRBJ2-4; the table calls TRBD2, which could not be checked here. TRBV21-1 is assigned pseudogene status. The CDR3 runs 19 residues. CDR3 sequence (DNA): TGTGCCAGCAGCAAAGGTTCGGTGACGGGGGGGCACGCCAAAAACATTCAGTACTTC. Protein sequence: CASSKGSVTGGHAKNIQYF.

This chain uses TRBV7-9 with TRBJ2-5; TRBD2 matches at 7 bases. This CDR3 has 15 residues. The V gene end was trimmed by 2 bases and the J gene end by 4 bases; junction bases not matched to a gene: 7. CDR1 and CDR2 from the germline V gene are SEHNR and FQNEAQ (reference sequence). The CDR3 region has the DNA TGTGCCAGCAGCTTATTCCCGGGGGGTGCAGAGACCCAGTACTTC. Protein sequence: CASSLFPGGAETQYF.